This T cell receptor (beta chain) came from a study of T cell repertoires in cytomegalovirus infection. For the study at large: The public TCR beta signatures pointed to both CMV infection and matching HLA type.

Study findings and constraints: Dominating the ex vivo response were TCR beta clonotypes that were CMV-specific and HLA-C-restricted. Identification of carriers of CMV plus the relevant HLA was achieved through cumulative public TCR beta family frequency.

Germline CDR1 and CDR2: SNHLY and FYNNEI. The V and J ends lost 0 bases and 5 bases respectively, with 11 bases between them. The CDR3 has 16 residues. TCRdb redid the calling of the reads with MiXCR, one entry per CDR3 protein. The sample lists around 230,000 distinct CDR3 sequences; 6% to 8% were seen once. This clonotype appeared many times. Its antigen is unknown. Sequenced material: PBMCs. The J gene is TRBJ1-6, the V gene TRBV2; unclear D gene. This TCR was sampled from a human donor in good health (CMV status not recorded). Some clones in this sample may be carry-over from other donors' samples. The CDR3 bases are TGTGCCAGCAGTGAAGCTGGCCAGAGAAATAATTCACCCCTCCACTTT. It encodes CASSEAGQRNNSPLHF.